The 27 T cell receptor beta chains below all came from one sample that was sequenced in a study of blood T cells in healthy people across ages. The use of a sample-barcoded 5' primer and a J-beta primer mix characterized a second PCR of roughly 6 to 11 cycles. TCRdb analysed the 5' RACE reads with MiXCR anew, one entry per CDR3 protein. The sample carries hundreds of thousands of distinct CDR3 sequences, 25% to 30% recorded once. The sample taken for sequencing was blood. The receptors shown here come from a woman aged 65 to 85 in good health.

A few counts support this clonotype. The genes are TRBV7-9 and TRBJ2-7; D possibly corresponds to TRBD1 (5 bases). The CDR3 length is 13 residues. Trimming took 2 bases from V and 4 from J, leaving 9 bases between them. From germline, CDR1 is SEHNR and CDR2 FQNEAQ (reference sequence). The CDR3 spells CASSLKGIYEQYF. The CDR3 DNA is TGTGCCAGCAGCTTAAAGGGGATTTACGAGCAGTACTTC.

This chain links TRBV20-1 with TRBJ2-1; 8 bases align to TRBD2. The CDR3 runs to 11 residues. V trimming: 5 bases; J trimming: 8 bases; junction bases outside the gene matches: 2. CDR1 and CDR2 from the germline V gene are DFQATT and SNEGSKA (reference sequence). CDR3 sequence (DNA): TGCAGTGCTGGACTAGCATATGAGCAGTTCTTC. Translated: CSAGLAYEQFF.

This clonotype was observed a handful of times. The rearrangement uses TRBV28 and TRBJ2-5; 9 positions match TRBD2. This CDR3 comprises 15 residues. After removal of 4 bases from V and 3 bases from J, the junction contained 6 bases not matched to a gene. Germline CDR1 reads MDHEN; CDR2 reads SYDVKM. The CDR3 loop is CASSYSGLAEETQYF. For the CDR3, the DNA is TGTGCCAGCAGTTACTCGGGACTAGCAGAAGAGACCCAGTACTTC.

This clonotype was seen many times. The rearrangement joins TRBV12-5 to TRBJ1-5, with a possible D match to TRBD1 (5 bases). The CDR3 has 16 amino acids. V gave up 5 bases and J gave up 3 bases, with 17 bases separating them. The germline V gene has CDR1 LGHNT and CDR2 FRNRAP. The DNA for the CDR3 is TGTGCTAGTGGTGCCGACAGCCTAACACTCAATCAGCCCCAGCATTTT. Translated, it gives CASGADSLTLNQPQHF.

Only a few counts were recorded for this clonotype. The rearrangement uses TRBV5-1 and TRBJ2-3, with 13 bases fitting TRBD2. Germline lookup yields CDR1 SGHRS and CDR2 YFSETQ. The CDR3 loop spans 14 amino acids. The ends lost 5 bases at V and 5 bases at J; junction bases unmatched: 2. CDR3 nucleotides: TGCGCCAGCAGAGGACTAGCGGGAGAAGATACGCAGTATTTT. This translates into CASRGLAGEDTQYF. Full variable domain (missing parts from reference TRBV5-1 and TRBJ2-3): KAGVTQTPRYLIKTRGQQVTLSCSPISGHRSVSWYQQTPGQGLQFLFEYFSETQRNKGNFPGRFSGRQFSNSRSEMNVSTLELGDSALYLCASRGLAGEDTQYFGPGTRLTVL.

The CDR3 DNA follows: TGTGCCAGCAGCCTATTTAAAGCCCTGGGTCGGGGAAACACCATATATTTT. It is translated as CASSLFKALGRGNTIYF. The chain employs TRBV12-3 or TRBV12-4 and TRBJ1-3; D ambiguous. The CDR3 consists of 17 residues. V was clipped by 6 bases and J by 4 bases, with 22 bases between them.

This chain links TRBV7-2 with TRBJ1-4, with D hard to call. There are 16 residues in the CDR3. Between the trimmed V and J ends, which lost 1 base and 8 bases, there was a span of 17 bases. Germline V gene sequence: CDR1 SGHTA, CDR2 FQGNSA. The CDR3 is CASSLEGANAGEKLFF. CDR3 DNA: TGTGCCAGCAGCTTAGAGGGCGCGAACGCCGGGGAAAAACTGTTTTTT.

The chain carries TRBV20-1 and TRBJ2-2; a possible D gene is TRBD2 (6 bases). V lost 6 bases and J 5 bases, leaving 16 bases between the germline ends. Germline V gene data show CDR1 as DFQATT and CDR2 as SNEGSKA (reference sequence). The CDR3 runs 14 residues. The CDR3 spells CSATDLSGTGELFF. The DNA for the CDR3 is TGCAGTGCAACGGACCTGAGCGGGACCGGGGAGCTGTTTTTT.

The rearrangement links TRBV6-1 to TRBJ1-1, with TRBD1 as a possible D gene (5 bases). V lost 6 bases and J lost 10, with 15 bases in between. CDR3 length: 12 residues. Per germline, CDR1 MNHNS and CDR2 SASEGT. CDR3: CASRGEAKGAFF. The CDR3 DNA reads TGTGCCAGCAGGGGGGAGGCCAAGGGAGCTTTCTTT.

A few counts support this clonotype. This chain connects TRBV25-1 to TRBJ1-3; the D is unclear. Trimming pared 4 bases from V and 4 bases from J, leaving 14 bases between. The CDR3 is made up of 15 amino acids. Germline V gives CDR1 MGHDK, CDR2 SYGVNS. This CDR3 is CASSGWSVVGNTIYF. In DNA form, the CDR3 reads TGTGCCAGCAGTGGGTGGAGTGTAGTAGGAAACACCATATATTTT.

The chain recombines TRBV5-1 with TRBJ2-3; D perhaps matches TRBD2 (6 bases). The CDR3 covers 15 residues. Germline V gives CDR1 SGHRS, CDR2 YFSETQ. V was shortened by 4 bases and J by 4 bases, with 16 bases between the two germline ends. CDR3 DNA: TGCGCCAGCAGCCCTGGAGGGCTAGGAGCAGATACGCAGTATTTT. Its translation is CASSPGGLGADTQYF.

This clonotype was detected only a few times. This rearrangement joins TRBV20-1 to TRBJ2-7, with 7 nucleotides matching TRBD1. This CDR3 is 14 amino acids long. CDR1 is DFQATT and CDR2 is SNEGSKA in the germline V gene (reference sequence). V lost 6 bases to trimming and J lost 0 bases; unmatched junction nucleotides: 8. CDR3 in DNA: TGCAGTGCACTCAGGACAGGTGTCTCCTACGAGCAGTACTTC. Translation gives CSALRTGVSYEQYF.

Only a few counts were recorded for this clonotype. The J gene is TRBJ2-3, the V gene TRBV6-2 or TRBV6-3, with D maybe TRBD2 (6 bases). V shed 6 bases and J shed 0 bases, with 16 bases lying between them. This CDR3 is 16 amino acids long. Germline V gene lookup returns CDR1 MNHEY and CDR2 SVGEGT. This CDR3 reads CASSRREATSTDTQYF. DNA for the CDR3: TGTGCCAGCAGCCGGAGGGAAGCGACTAGCACAGATACGCAGTATTTT.

This chain uses TRBV19 with TRBJ2-3, with 9 bases fitting TRBD2. The CDR3 contains 14 residues. Per the germline V gene, CDR1 is LNHDA and CDR2 is SQIVND (reference sequence). V dropped 6 bases and J dropped 6; count of bases not matched to a gene: 7. DNA of the CDR3: TGTGCCAGTAGGTCTAGCGGGATCATCGATACGCAGTATTTT. Amino acids: CASRSSGIIDTQYF.

This clonotype has just one count. The chain couples TRBV7-2 to TRBJ2-2; D tentatively fits TRBD1 or TRBD2 (5 bases each). The V end was cut by 4 bases, the J end by 4 bases, with 19 bases between. Germline V lookup: CDR1 SGHTA, CDR2 FQGNSA. This CDR3 region has 17 residues. CDR3 region: CASSSSPGRSITGELFF. The CDR3, as DNA: TGTGCCAGCAGCTCCTCCCCGGGACGTTCGATCACCGGGGAGCTGTTTTTT.

This clonotype has just a few counts. This may arise from a read error, as a much more abundant clone is one base away. The rearrangement joins TRBV27 to TRBJ2-6; 7 positions agree with TRBD2. The CDR3 is 18 residues long. The germline V gene encodes CDR1 MNHEY and CDR2 SMNVEV (reference sequence). The CDR3 bases are TGTGCCAGCAGTCCAAGGGAGGGCGCAAGCTCTGGGGCCAACATCCTGACTTTC. Protein sequence: CASSPREGASSGANILTF.

This clonotype was counted only a few times. This rearrangement joins TRBV5-1 to TRBJ2-4; 8 positions match TRBD1. Germline V gene sequence: CDR1 SGHRS, CDR2 YFSETQ. V shed 0 bases, J shed 8 bases, and the junction held 4 bases outside the gene matches. This CDR3 has 14 residues. CDR3 DNA sequence: TGCGCCAGCAGCTTGGGGACAGGGACGGACATTCAGTACTTC. Residues: CASSLGTGTDIQYF.

The table lists this clonotype with a few counts. The V call is TRBV12-3 or TRBV12-4, the J call TRBJ2-2, with 10 bases fitting TRBD2. J gave up 7 bases and V 3 bases, and 8 bases lay outside the gene matches. The CDR3 sequence is 16 residues long. The DNA for the CDR3 is TGTGCCAGCAGTTTGCTCGCGGCTAGCGGGAGCGGGGAGCTGTTTTTT. Translating gives CASSLLAASGSGELFF.

CDR3 bases: TGCAGTGCTTTCGGACTAGCGGGAAAGGCCGGGGAGCTGTTTTTT. Its translation is CSAFGLAGKAGELFF. The chain carries TRBV20-1 and TRBJ2-2, with 12 nucleotides matching TRBD2. Germline CDR1 and CDR2: DFQATT and SNEGSKA (reference sequence). The CDR3 loop spans 15 amino acids. J gave up 6 bases and V 5 bases, and 7 bases lay outside the gene matches.

The J gene is TRBJ1-1, the V gene TRBV19, with D uncertain. Germline CDR1 reads LNHDA; CDR2 reads SQIVND (reference sequence). CDR3 length: 12 residues. The V end was cut by 5 bases, the J end by 5 bases, with 9 bases between. The CDR3 sequence: CASSELRTEAFF. CDR3 nucleotides: TGTGCCAGTAGTGAGTTGAGAACTGAAGCTTTCTTT.

The chain couples TRBV20-1 to TRBJ1-2, with 9 bases matching TRBD1. Germline V lookup: CDR1 DFQATT, CDR2 SNEGSKA (reference sequence). V lost 5 bases to trimming and J lost 4 bases; unmatched junction nucleotides: 11. The CDR3 covers 15 residues. CDR3 DNA: TGCAGTGCTCCTCCTGGGACAGGGCTAGGCTATGGCTACACCTTC. This encodes CSAPPGTGLGYGYTF.

This clonotype has ten or more counts. This chain uses TRBV28 with TRBJ2-7; 8 bases match TRBD2. Germline CDR1 reads MDHEN; CDR2 reads SYDVKM. After removal of 3 bases from V and 0 bases from J, the junction contained 7 bases not matched to a gene. CDR3 length equals 16 residues. The CDR3 protein is CASSFSLAGLSYEQYF. As DNA, the CDR3 is TGTGCCAGCAGTTTCTCCCTAGCGGGCCTCTCCTACGAGCAGTACTTC.

V is TRBV25-1 and J is TRBJ1-1; D remains unclear. The CDR3 covers 12 residues. Germline CDR1 and CDR2: MGHDK and SYGVNS. The ends were cut back, 7 bases at V and 4 bases at J, with 10 bases in the middle. This CDR3 reads CASIGRRTEAFF. For the CDR3, the DNA is TGTGCCAGCATTGGAAGGCGCACTGAAGCTTTCTTT.

This chain uses TRBV6-1 with TRBJ2-4; D unclear. This CDR3 region has 17 residues. Germline V gene data show CDR1 as MNHNS and CDR2 as SASEGT. V was shortened by 2 bases and J by 0 bases, with 14 bases between the two germline ends. CDR3 DNA: TGTGCCAGCAGTGAAAAATGGCAGATCGAAGCCAAAAACATTCAGTACTTC. This encodes CASSEKWQIEAKNIQYF.

In its sample, this clonotype was seen a few times. This sequence joins TRBV5-6 and TRBJ2-1, with D perhaps assigned TRBD1 or TRBD2 (6 bases each). The CDR3 totals 12 residues. Trimming removed 4 bases at V and 9 bases at J, with 11 bases between. The V gene's germline CDR1 is SGHDT and CDR2 YYEEEE. CDR3 in amino acids: CASSLGGGEQFF. CDR3 in DNA: TGTGCCAGCAGCCTCGGGGGCGGTGAGCAGTTCTTC.

The rearrangement uses TRBV12-5 and TRBJ1-5; 7 nucleotides line up with TRBD1. The germline gives CDR1 LGHNT, CDR2 FRNRAP. V shed 1 base, J shed 11 bases, and the junction held 8 bases outside the gene matches. The CDR3 is 14 amino acids. As DNA, the CDR3 is TGTGCTAGTGGTTTGGGACAGGGCTGGCAGTCCCAGCATTTT. Translation: CASGLGQGWQSQHF. The variable domain in full, with the rest retrieved from reference TRBV12-5 and TRBJ1-5, is DARVTQTPRHKVTEMGQEVTMRCQPILGHNTVFWYRQTMMQGLELLAYFRNRAPLDDSGMPKDRFSAEMPDATLATLKIQPSEPRDSAVYFCASGLGQGWQSQHFGDGTRLSIL.

The chain employs TRBV24-1 and TRBJ2-7, with D possibly being TRBD2 (6 bases). Trimming removed 10 bases at V and 7 bases at J, with 16 bases between. This CDR3 has 12 amino acids. Germline values: CDR1 KGHDR, CDR2 SFDVKD. CDR3 protein: CATPGVSFEQYF. The CDR3 DNA reads TGTGCCACGCCGGGAGTGAGCTTTGAGCAGTACTTC.